Below are 3 T cell receptor beta chains sequenced from a single sample in a study of shared clonotypes between healthy human individuals. Sequenced by immunoSEQ multiplex PCR; TCRdb stores in-frame clones only, minus some. Of some 2,100,000 clones listed, more than 85% are singletons. Positively selected for CCR7, the CD45RO-negative cells used as naive CD8 cells excluded terminally differentiated effector memory CD45RA+ cells. Sequenced: naive CD8+ T cells from PBMCs. The receptors shown here come from a man aged 18 to 30 in good health. Some clones in this sample may be carry-over from other donors' samples.

This clone was recorded a few times. This chain connects TRBV27 to TRBJ1-5; D is ambiguous. The germline gives CDR1 MNHEY, CDR2 SMNVEV (reference sequence). This CDR3 region has 14 residues. V shed 1 base and J shed 5 bases, with 9 bases lying between them. The CDR3 nucleotides read TGTGCCAGCAGTTTATTGGGCCAGTATCAGCCCCAGCATTTT. It translates to CASSLLGQYQPQHF.

The DNA of the CDR3 is TGTGCCATCAGCCCCCTGAGTGGGACGGACACAGATACGCAGTATTTT. This gives the protein CAISPLSGTDTDTQYF. This rearrangement joins TRBV10-3 to TRBJ2-3; D may be TRBD1 or TRBD2 (5 bases each). Looked up from germline, CDR1 is ENHRY and CDR2 is SYGVKD. CDR3 length equals 16 residues. V was pared by 6 bases and J by 2 bases, with 18 bases between.

The chain uses TRBV9 and TRBJ2-2; D is uncertain. In germline, CDR1 is SGDLS, CDR2 YYNGEE. Deletions cut 0 bases from V and 5 bases from J, with 8 bases between. This CDR3 is built from 14 residues. CDR3 in amino acids: CASSVVVGTGELFF. DNA for the CDR3: TGTGCCAGCAGCGTAGTGGTGGGGACCGGGGAGCTGTTTTTT.